The following is a TCR beta chain sequence with its context. This entry belongs to a study of cytomegalovirus exposure and HLA in healthy donors. Sequencing used immunoSEQ multiplex PCR; TCRdb keeps in-frame clones, though not all of them. Here the sample spans a few hundred thousand clones, around 89% being singletons. The sample was PBMCs. The clonotype originates from a woman between 18 and 29 years old in good health and CMV-seronegative.

The CDR3: CASRKTGNEDTQYF. The CDR3 coding sequence is TGTGCCAGCAGAAAGACAGGGAATGAAGATACGCAGTATTTT. The chain links TRBV5-4 to TRBJ2-3, with TRBD1 matching over 7 bases. The V gene's germline CDR1 is SGHNT and CDR2 YYREEE (reference sequence). The CDR3 contains 14 residues. V was clipped by 5 bases and J by 5 bases; unmatched bases: 8.